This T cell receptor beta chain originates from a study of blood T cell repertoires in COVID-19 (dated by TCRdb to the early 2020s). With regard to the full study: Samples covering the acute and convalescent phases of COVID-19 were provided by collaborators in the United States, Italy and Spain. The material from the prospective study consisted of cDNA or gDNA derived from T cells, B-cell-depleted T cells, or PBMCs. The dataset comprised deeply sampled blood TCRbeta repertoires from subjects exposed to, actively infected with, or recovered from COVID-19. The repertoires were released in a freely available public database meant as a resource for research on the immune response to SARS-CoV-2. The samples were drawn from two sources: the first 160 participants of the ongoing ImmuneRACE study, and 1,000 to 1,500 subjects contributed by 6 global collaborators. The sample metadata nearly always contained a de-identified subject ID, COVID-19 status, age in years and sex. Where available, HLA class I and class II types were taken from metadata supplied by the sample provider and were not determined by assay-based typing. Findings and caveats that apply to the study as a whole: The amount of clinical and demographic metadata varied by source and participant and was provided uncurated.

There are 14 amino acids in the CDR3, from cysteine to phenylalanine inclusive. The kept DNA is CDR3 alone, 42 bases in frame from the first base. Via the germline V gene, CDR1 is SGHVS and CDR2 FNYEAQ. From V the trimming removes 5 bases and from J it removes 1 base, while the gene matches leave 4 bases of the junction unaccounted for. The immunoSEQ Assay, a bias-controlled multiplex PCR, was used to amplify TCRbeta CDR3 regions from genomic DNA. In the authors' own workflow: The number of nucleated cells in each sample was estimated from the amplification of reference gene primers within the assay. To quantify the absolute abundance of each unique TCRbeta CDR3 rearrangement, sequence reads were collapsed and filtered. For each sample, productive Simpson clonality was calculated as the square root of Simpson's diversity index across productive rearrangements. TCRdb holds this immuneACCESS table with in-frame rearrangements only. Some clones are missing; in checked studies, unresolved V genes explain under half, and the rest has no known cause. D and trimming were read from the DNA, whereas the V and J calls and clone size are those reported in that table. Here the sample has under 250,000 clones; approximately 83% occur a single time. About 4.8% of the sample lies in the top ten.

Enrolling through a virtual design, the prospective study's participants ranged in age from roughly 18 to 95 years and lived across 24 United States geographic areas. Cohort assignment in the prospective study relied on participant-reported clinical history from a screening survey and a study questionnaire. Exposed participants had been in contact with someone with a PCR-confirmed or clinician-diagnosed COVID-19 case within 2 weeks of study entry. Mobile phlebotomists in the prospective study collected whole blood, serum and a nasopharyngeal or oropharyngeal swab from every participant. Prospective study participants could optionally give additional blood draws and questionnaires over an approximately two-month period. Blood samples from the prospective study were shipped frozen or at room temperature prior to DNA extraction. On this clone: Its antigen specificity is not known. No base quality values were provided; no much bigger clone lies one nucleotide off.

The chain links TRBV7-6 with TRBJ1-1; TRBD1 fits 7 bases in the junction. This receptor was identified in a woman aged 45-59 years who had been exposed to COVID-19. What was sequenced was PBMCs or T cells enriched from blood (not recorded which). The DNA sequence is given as TGTGCCAGCAGCGAGAGGACAGGGAACACTGAAGCTTTCTTT. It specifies CASSERTGNTEAFF.